These T cell receptor beta chains were read from a single sample in a study of human T cells and chemical hapten exposure. TCRdb re-called the RACE reads through MiXCR, storing one row per CDR3 protein. The profile shows approximately 90,000 distinct CDR3 sequences, around 11% of them singletons. The sequences come from whole blood, collected in connection with sensitization to the hapten diphenylcyclopropenone (DPC). The receptor source for this set is a woman aged 35 to 49 with alopecia areata. Some clones in this sample may be carry-over from other donors' samples. The CDR3 runs from the conserved cysteine through the conserved F or W. The order of the fields is D gene, J gene, clone size, V gene, CDR3 DNA, CDR3 protein. The D gene is left open where the match is weak. Not every row has a clone size; where given, it reads once, few, many or a size class.

D: TRBD1
J: TRBJ2-5
size: -
V: TRBV5-1
DNA: TGCGCCAGCAGCTTACCGGACAGGGGAGAGACCCAGTACTTC
CDR3: CASSLPDRGETQYF

D: -
J: TRBJ1-5
size: -
V: TRBV29-1
DNA: TGCAGCGTTGTCCCGGGTGGGGGTCAGCCCCAGCATTTT
CDR3: CSVVPGGGQPQHF

D: -
J: TRBJ2-1
size: many
V: TRBV15
DNA: TGTGCCACCAGCAGAGACACCCCCTACAATGAGCAGTTCTTC
CDR3: CATSRDTPYNEQFF

D: -
J: TRBJ2-7
size: -
V: TRBV7-8
DNA: TGTGCCAGCAGCTTGGTACCCCGGGTCGAGCAGTACTTC
CDR3: CASSLVPRVEQYF

D: -
J: TRBJ2-2
size: few
V: TRBV29-1
DNA: TGCAGCGTAGCCCTGGACAGGGGGACTAGCTTGGGCACCGGGGAGCTGTTTTTT
CDR3: CSVALDRGTSLGTGELFF

D: TRBD1
J: TRBJ2-7
size: many
V: TRBV6-5
DNA: TGTGCCAGCAGTTACGTCAGGGGGACCTACGAGCAGTACTTC
CDR3: CASSYVRGTYEQYF

D: -
J: TRBJ1-1
size: -
V: TRBV12-3/TRBV12-4
DNA: TGTGCCAGCAGTTTAAGGGAAAACACTGAAGCTTTCTTT
CDR3: CASSLRENTEAFF

D: -
J: TRBJ2-6
size: -
V: TRBV7-2
DNA: TGTGCCAGCAGCCGAGGAGGGGCTGCCAACGTCCTGACTTTC
CDR3: CASSRGGAANVLTF

D: TRBD1
J: TRBJ2-3
size: many
V: TRBV11-3
DNA: TGTGCCAGCAGCATGTGGGGACAGGGGGCAGATACGCAGTATTTT
CDR3: CASSMWGQGADTQYF

D: -
J: TRBJ2-7
size: -
V: TRBV7-9
DNA: TGTGCCAGCAGCCGACCCGAGGCCGGGGCCTACGAGCAGTACTTC
CDR3: CASSRPEAGAYEQYF

D: TRBD2
J: TRBJ2-7
size: -
V: TRBV10-1
DNA: TGCGCCAGCAGCGTTGGGGAGCGGGATATGTTACGGGACGAGCAGTACTTC
CDR3: CASSVGERDMLRDEQYF

D: TRBD2
J: TRBJ2-1
size: once
V: TRBV5-4
DNA: TGTGCCAGCAGCTTGGCTAGCGGGAGACCCCCACCCTACAATGAGCAGTTCTTC
CDR3: CASSLASGRPPPYNEQFF

D: -
J: TRBJ2-3
size: -
V: TRBV20-1
DNA: TGCAGTGCAATTCCCGGGGGCGGGCCCGATACGCAGTATTTT
CDR3: CSAIPGGGPDTQYF

D: TRBD1
J: TRBJ1-4
size: few
V: TRBV9
DNA: TGTGCCAGCAGCCAGACAGGGACCGAGGAAAAACTGTTTTTT
CDR3: CASSQTGTEEKLFF

D: -
J: TRBJ2-1
size: few
V: TRBV7-2
DNA: TGTGCCAGCAGCTTACAGCCCAACAATGAGCAGTTCTTC
CDR3: CASSLQPNNEQFF

D: TRBD1
J: TRBJ2-1
size: -
V: TRBV20-1
DNA: TGCAGTGTTCAGATAGAGGGACAGGGAGTGGGTGAGCAGTTCTTC
CDR3: CSVQIEGQGVGEQFF

D: -
J: TRBJ2-7
size: -
V: TRBV30
DNA: TGTGCCTGGAAAAAAGGCCCGTTCTCCTACGAGCAGTACTTC
CDR3: CAWKKGPFSYEQYF

D: TRBD1
J: TRBJ2-7
size: -
V: TRBV3-1
DNA: TGTGCCAGCAGCAACTCCGGGACAGACTACGAGCAGTACTTC
CDR3: CASSNSGTDYEQYF

D: -
J: TRBJ1-4
size: -
V: TRBV20-1
DNA: TGCAGTGCTAGGGATGCGACTAATGAAAAACTGTTTTTT
CDR3: CSARDATNEKLFF

D: TRBD1
J: TRBJ1-2
size: few
V: TRBV25-1
DNA: TGTGCCAGCAATGGACAGGGAGACTATGGCTACACCTTC
CDR3: CASNGQGDYGYTF

D: -
J: TRBJ2-2
size: few
V: TRBV11-2
DNA: TGTGCCAGCAGCTTAGAATATGGGGGTGCGAACACCGGGGAGCTGTTTTTT
CDR3: CASSLEYGGANTGELFF

D: TRBD1
J: TRBJ1-2
size: few
V: TRBV4-1
DNA: TGCGCCAGCAGCCAAACGGGACAGGGACGACGGGGCTATGGCTACACCTTC
CDR3: CASSQTGQGRRGYGYTF

D: -
J: TRBJ2-3
size: -
V: TRBV12-2
DNA: TGTGCAAGTCGGCTCCCAGGGATGGGGCCAGATACGCAGTATTTT
CDR3: CASRLPGMGPDTQYF